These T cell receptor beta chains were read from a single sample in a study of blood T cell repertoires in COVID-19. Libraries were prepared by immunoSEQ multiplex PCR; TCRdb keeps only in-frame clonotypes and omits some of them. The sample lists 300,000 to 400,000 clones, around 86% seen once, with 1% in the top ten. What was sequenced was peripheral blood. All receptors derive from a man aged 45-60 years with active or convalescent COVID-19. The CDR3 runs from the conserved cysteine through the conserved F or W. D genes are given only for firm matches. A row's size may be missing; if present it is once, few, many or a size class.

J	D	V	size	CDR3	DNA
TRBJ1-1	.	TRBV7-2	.	CASSLGLTVNTEAFF	TGTGCCAGCAGCTTGGGGCTGACGGTGAACACTGAAGCTTTCTTT
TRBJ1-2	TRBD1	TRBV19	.	CASTTQGARGYTF	TGTGCCAGTACTACGCAGGGGGCGCGTGGCTACACCTTC
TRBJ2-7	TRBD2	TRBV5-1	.	CASSIGLDSYEQYF	TGCGCCAGCAGCATAGGACTAGACTCCTACGAGCAGTACTTC
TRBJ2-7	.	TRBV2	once	CASSESLNFYSYEQYF	TGTGCCAGCAGTGAATCTCTGAACTTCTACTCCTACGAGCAGTACTTC
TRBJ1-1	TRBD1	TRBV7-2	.	CASSGRQGSTEAFF	TGTGCCAGCAGCGGGCGACAGGGGAGCACTGAAGCTTTCTTT
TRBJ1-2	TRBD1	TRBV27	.	CASSSPGTGGNGYTF	TGTGCCAGCAGTTCCCCCGGGACAGGGGGTAATGGCTACACCTTC
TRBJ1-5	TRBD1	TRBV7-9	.	CASSLGGGLSNQPQHF	TGTGCCAGCAGCTTAGGAGGGGGCTTGAGCAATCAGCCCCAGCATTTT
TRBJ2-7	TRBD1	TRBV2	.	CASSPTGQGADEQYF	TGTGCCAGCAGCCCCACGGGACAGGGGGCAGACGAGCAGTACTTC
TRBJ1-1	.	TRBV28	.	CASSPLQVPGEAFF	TGTGCCAGCAGCCCCTTACAGGTTCCCGGTGAAGCTTTCTTT
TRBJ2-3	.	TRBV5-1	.	CASSLVPSQDTQYF	TGCGCCAGCAGCTTGGTGCCTAGCCAAGATACGCAGTATTTT
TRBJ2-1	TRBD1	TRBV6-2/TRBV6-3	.	CASSTGGNEQFF	TGTGCCAGCAGTACAGGGGGCAATGAGCAGTTCTTC
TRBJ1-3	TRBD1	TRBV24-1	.	CATSDPNQGAGNTIYF	TGTGCCACCAGTGACCCTAATCAGGGGGCTGGAAACACCATATATTTT
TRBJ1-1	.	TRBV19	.	CASSIYANSEAFF	TGTGCCAGTAGTATTTACGCTAACTCTGAAGCTTTCTTT
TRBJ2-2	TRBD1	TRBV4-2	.	CASSQVDGQGTGELFF	TGTGCCAGCAGCCAAGTCGATGGACAGGGGACCGGGGAGCTGTTTTTT
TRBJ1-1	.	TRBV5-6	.	CASSRRADLNTEAFF	TGTGCCAGCAGCCGCCGTGCAGATTTGAACACTGAAGCTTTCTTT
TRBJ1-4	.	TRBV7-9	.	CASSIALAQDEKLFF	TGTGCCAGCAGCATCGCGTTGGCCCAGGATGAAAAACTGTTTTTT
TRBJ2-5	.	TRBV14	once	CASSHFRGGETQYF	TGTGCCAGCAGCCATTTCAGGGGAGGGGAGACCCAGTACTTC
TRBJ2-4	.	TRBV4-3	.	CASSQDLVRGATAGAKNIQYF	TGCGCCAGCAGCCAAGATCTGGTACGGGGGGCGACAGCGGGGGCCAAAAACATTCAGTACTTC
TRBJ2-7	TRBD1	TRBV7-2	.	CASSQPGQGIYEQYF	TGTGCCAGCAGCCAACCGGGACAGGGGATCTACGAGCAGTACTTC
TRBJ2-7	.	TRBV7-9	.	CASSLEPLKHEQYF	TGTGCCAGCAGCTTAGAGCCTCTGAAGCACGAGCAGTACTTC
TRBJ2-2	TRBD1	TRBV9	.	CASSDPKDRGLTGELFF	TGTGCCAGCAGTGACCCAAAGGACAGGGGGCTTACCGGGGAGCTGTTTTTT
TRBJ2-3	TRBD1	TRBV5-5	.	CASSSQGGSDTQYF	TGTGCCAGCAGCTCCCAAGGGGGCTCAGATACGCAGTATTTT
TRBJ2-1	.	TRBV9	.	CASTPWGASSYNEQFF	TGTGCCAGCACCCCGTGGGGAGCGAGCTCCTACAATGAGCAGTTCTTC
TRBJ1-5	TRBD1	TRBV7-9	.	CASSLTGGSQPQHF	TGTGCCAGCAGCTTAACAGGGGGTAGTCAGCCCCAGCATTTT